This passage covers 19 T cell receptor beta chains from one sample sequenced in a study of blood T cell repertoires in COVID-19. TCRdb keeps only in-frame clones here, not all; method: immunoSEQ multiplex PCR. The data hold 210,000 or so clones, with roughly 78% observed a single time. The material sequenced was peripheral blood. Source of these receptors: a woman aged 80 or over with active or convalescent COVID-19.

The CDR3 spells CASSLYSGGSYEQYF. As DNA, the CDR3 is TGTGCCAGCAGCTTATACTCCGGGGGATCCTACGAGCAGTACTTC. The gene calls are TRBV7-9 and TRBJ2-7, with a tentative D call TRBD2 (6 bases). The CDR3 extends over 15 amino acids. The germline V gene has CDR1 SEHNR and CDR2 FQNEAQ (reference sequence). V was clipped by 2 bases and J by 1 base, with 12 bases between them.

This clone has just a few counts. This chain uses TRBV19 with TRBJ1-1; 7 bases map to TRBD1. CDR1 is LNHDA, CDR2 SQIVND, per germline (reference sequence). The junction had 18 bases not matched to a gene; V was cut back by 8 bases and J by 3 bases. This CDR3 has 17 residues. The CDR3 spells CASRERGRLYLDTEAFF. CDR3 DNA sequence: TGTGCCAGTCGAGAAAGGGGGCGCTTATATCTTGACACTGAAGCTTTCTTT.

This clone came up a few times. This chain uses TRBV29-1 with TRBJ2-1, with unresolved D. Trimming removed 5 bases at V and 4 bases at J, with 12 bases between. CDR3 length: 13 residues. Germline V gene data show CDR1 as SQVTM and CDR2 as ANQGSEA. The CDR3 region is CSVRPIAYNEQFF. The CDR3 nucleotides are TGCAGCGTTCGCCCCATTGCGTACAATGAGCAGTTCTTC.

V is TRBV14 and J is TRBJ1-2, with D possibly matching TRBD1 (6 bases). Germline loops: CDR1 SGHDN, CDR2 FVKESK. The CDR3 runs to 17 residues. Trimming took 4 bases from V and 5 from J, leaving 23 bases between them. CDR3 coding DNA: TGTGCCAGCAGCCCCCGAGGGGGAAGTCCTTTTGGGTATGGCTACACCTTC. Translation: CASSPRGGSPFGYGYTF.

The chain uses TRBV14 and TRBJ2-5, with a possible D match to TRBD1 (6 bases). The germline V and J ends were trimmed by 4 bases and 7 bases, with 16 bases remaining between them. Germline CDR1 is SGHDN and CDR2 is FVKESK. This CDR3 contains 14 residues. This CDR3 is CASSPYRERGTQYF. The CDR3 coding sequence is TGTGCCAGCAGCCCATACAGGGAAAGGGGGACCCAGTACTTC.

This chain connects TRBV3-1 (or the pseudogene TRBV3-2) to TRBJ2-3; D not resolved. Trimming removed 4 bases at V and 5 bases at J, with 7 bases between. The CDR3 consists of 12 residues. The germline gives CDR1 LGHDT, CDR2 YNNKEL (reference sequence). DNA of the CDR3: TGTGCCAGCAGCCTGAACAAAGATACGCAGTATTTT. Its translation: CASSLNKDTQYF.

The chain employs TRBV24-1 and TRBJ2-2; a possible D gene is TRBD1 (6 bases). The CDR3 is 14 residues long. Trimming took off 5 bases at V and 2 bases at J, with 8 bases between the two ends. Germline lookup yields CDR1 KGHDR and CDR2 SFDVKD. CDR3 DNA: TGTGCCACCAGTGGGACAGTTAACACCGGGGAGCTGTTTTTT. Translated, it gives CATSGTVNTGELFF.

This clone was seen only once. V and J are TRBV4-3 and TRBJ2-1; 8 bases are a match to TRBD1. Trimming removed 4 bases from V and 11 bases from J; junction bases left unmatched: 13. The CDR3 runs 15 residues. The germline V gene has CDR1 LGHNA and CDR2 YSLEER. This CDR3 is CASSLTDRAGGKQFF. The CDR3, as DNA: TGCGCCAGCAGCCTTACGGACAGGGCTGGGGGGAAGCAGTTCTTC.

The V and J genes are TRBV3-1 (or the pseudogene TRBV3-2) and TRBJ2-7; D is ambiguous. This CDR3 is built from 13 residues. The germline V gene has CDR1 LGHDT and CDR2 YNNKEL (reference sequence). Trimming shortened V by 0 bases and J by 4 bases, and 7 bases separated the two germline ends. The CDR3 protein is CASSQDYGYEQYF. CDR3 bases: TGTGCCAGCAGCCAAGATTACGGGTACGAGCAGTACTTC.

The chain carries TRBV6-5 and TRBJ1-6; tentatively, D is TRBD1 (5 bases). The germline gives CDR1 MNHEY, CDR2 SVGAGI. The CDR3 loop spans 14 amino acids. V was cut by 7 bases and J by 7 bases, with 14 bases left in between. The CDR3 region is CASTDQGRNSPLHF. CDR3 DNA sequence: TGTGCCAGCACCGATCAGGGCAGGAATTCACCCCTCCACTTT.

The CDR3 here is CASRKKPGQPGELFF. DNA of the CDR3: TGTGCCAGCAGAAAAAAACCGGGACAGCCCGGGGAGCTGTTTTTT. The rearrangement joins TRBV28 to TRBJ2-2; 7 nucleotides align to TRBD1. The V and J ends lost 6 bases and 6 bases, in that order; junction bases with no gene match: 10. This CDR3 is 15 amino acids long. The V gene's germline CDR1 is MDHEN and CDR2 SYDVKM.

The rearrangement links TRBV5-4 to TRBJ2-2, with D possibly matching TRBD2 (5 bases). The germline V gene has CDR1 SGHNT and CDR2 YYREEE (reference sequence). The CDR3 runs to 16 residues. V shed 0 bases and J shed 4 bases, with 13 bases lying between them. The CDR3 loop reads CASSLATTRSTGELFF. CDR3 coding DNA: TGTGCCAGCAGCTTGGCGACTACTCGTAGCACCGGGGAGCTGTTTTTT.

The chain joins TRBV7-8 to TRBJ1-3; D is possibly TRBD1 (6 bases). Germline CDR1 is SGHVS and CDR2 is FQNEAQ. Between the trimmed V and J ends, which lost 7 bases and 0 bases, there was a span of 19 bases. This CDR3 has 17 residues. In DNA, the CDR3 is TGTGCCAGCACATTGGGGGGGCATACGAGCTCTGGAAACACCATATATTTT. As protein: CASTLGGHTSSGNTIYF.

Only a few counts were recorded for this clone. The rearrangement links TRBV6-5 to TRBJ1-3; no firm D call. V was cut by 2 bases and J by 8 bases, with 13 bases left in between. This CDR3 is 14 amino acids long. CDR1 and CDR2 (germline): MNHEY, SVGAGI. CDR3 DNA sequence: TGTGCCAGCAGTTACCAAGAAAACGGGGACACCATATATTTT. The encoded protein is CASSYQENGDTIYF.

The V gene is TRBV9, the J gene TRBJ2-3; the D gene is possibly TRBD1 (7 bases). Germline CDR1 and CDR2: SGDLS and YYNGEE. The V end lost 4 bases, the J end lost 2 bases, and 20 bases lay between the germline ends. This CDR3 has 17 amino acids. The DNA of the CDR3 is TGTGCCAGCAGCACCTCAGGGGGGAAGAGGGACACAGATACGCAGTATTTT. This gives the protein CASSTSGGKRDTDTQYF. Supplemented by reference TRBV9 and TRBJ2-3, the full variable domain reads DSGVTQTPKHLITATGQRVTLRCSPRSGDLSVYWYQQSLDQGLQFLIQYYNGEERAKGNILERFSAQQFPDLHSELNLSSLELGDSALYFCASSTSGGKRDTDTQYFGPGTRLTVL.

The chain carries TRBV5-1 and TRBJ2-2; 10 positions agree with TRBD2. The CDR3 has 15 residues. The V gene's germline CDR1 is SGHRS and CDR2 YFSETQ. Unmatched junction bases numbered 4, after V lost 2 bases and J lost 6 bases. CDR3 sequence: CASSLSGGAPGELFF. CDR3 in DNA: TGCGCCAGCAGCTTAAGCGGGGGGGCCCCCGGGGAGCTGTTTTTT. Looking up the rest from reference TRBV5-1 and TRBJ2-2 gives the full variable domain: KAGVTQTPRYLIKTRGQQVTLSCSPISGHRSVSWYQQTPGQGLQFLFEYFSETQRNKGNFPGRFSGRQFSNSRSEMNVSTLELGDSALYLCASSLSGGAPGELFFGEGSRLTVL.

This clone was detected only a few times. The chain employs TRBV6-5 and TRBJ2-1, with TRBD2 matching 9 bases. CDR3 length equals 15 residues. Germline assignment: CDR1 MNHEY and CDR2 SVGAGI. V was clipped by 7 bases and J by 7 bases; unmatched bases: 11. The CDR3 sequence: CASIKVAGAVNEQFF. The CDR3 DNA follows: TGTGCCAGCATTAAGGTAGCGGGGGCCGTGAATGAGCAGTTCTTC.

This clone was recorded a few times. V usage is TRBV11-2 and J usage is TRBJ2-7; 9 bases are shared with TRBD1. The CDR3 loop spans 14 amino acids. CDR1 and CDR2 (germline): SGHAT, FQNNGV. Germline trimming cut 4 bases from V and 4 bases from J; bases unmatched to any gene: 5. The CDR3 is CASSSQGASYEQYF. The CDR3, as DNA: TGTGCCAGCAGCTCACAGGGGGCTTCTTACGAGCAGTACTTC.

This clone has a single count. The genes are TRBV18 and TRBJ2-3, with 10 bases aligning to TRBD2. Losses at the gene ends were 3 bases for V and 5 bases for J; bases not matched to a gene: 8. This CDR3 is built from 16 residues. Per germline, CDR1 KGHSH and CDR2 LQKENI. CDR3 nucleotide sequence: TGTGCCAGCTCACCCCTCAGAGCGGGGGGGCGAGATACGCAGTATTTT. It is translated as CASSPLRAGGRDTQYF.